Listed here are 13 T cell receptor beta chains from one sample, sequenced in a study of control samples from healthy donors and cancer patients. The table came from immunoSEQ multiplex PCR; TCRdb's copy has only in-frame clones and leaves some out. The sample records over 150,000 clones, roughly 92% being singletons. Sequencing was done on a sample of blood. The receptors were gathered from a man under 40 in good health.

V usage is TRBV6-1 and J usage is TRBJ2-1, with 8 bases matching TRBD2. Germline CDR1 is MNHNS and CDR2 is SASEGT. The CDR3 length is 16 residues. Trimming at V came to 2 bases and at J to 12 bases, leaving 15 bases not matched to a gene. The CDR3 spells CASSEYTSGGRAGQFF. CDR3 DNA: TGTGCCAGCAGTGAATATACTAGCGGAGGACGGGCTGGGCAGTTCTTC.

In nucleotides, the CDR3 is TGTGCCAGCAGTTTTCAGGGTGGCACCGGGGAGCTGTTTTTT. It specifies CASSFQGGTGELFF. The chain uses TRBV27 and TRBJ2-2; D perhaps matches TRBD1 (5 bases). Germline V gives CDR1 MNHEY, CDR2 SMNVEV (reference sequence). The CDR3 sequence is 14 residues long. V was trimmed by 3 bases and J by 4 bases, leaving 9 bases between them.

The sample holds a few counts of this clone. This chain joins TRBV9 and TRBJ1-5; D perhaps matches TRBD1 (6 bases). Germline V lookup: CDR1 SGDLS, CDR2 YYNGEE. Trimming cost V 4 bases and J 5 bases, with 7 bases left between them. The CDR3 has 12 amino acids. In nucleotides, the CDR3 is TGTGCCAGCAGCTCAGGGGATCAGCCCCAGCATTTT. Its translation is CASSSGDQPQHF.

V is TRBV28 and J is TRBJ1-2; 11 bases match TRBD1. The germline V gene has CDR1 MDHEN and CDR2 SYDVKM. The trim removed 2 bases at V and 4 bases at J, leaving 3 bases unmatched. The CDR3 runs 15 residues. CDR3 protein: CASSLAGQGVYGYTF. The DNA of the CDR3 is TGTGCCAGCAGTTTAGCGGGACAGGGGGTCTATGGCTACACCTTC.

The rearrangement uses TRBV12-5 and TRBJ2-5; 8 bases are a match to TRBD2. J lost 5 bases, V lost 0 bases, and 17 bases had no gene match. The CDR3 has 19 residues. Germline V lookup: CDR1 LGHNT, CDR2 FRNRAP. The CDR3 spells CASGLVRDGRAPFDETQYF. The CDR3 DNA reads TGTGCTAGTGGTTTGGTACGCGACGGGAGGGCCCCTTTTGACGAGACCCAGTACTTC.

This sequence joins TRBV28 and TRBJ2-2, with TRBD1 matching 7 bases. The ends lost 5 bases at V and 6 bases at J; junction bases unmatched: 6. Germline values: CDR1 MDHEN, CDR2 SYDVKM. This CDR3 contains 14 residues. CDR3 in DNA: TGTGCCAGCAGTGTGAACAGGGGCGCCGGGGAGCTGTTTTTT. Translation: CASSVNRGAGELFF.

The V call is TRBV20-1, the J call TRBJ2-5, with D perhaps matching TRBD1 or TRBD2 (5 bases each). The CDR3 is made up of 14 amino acids. Trimming removed 3 bases at V and 2 bases at J, with 13 bases between. Germline V gene data show CDR1 as DFQATT and CDR2 as SNEGSKA (reference sequence). The CDR3 nucleotides are TGCAGTGCTAGTGGGGGAGTGGTTCAAGAGACCCAGTACTTC. It codes for CSASGGVVQETQYF.

This chain joins TRBV19 and TRBJ1-1, with 8 positions matching TRBD1. The CDR3 has 15 amino acids. V shed 4 bases and J 4 bases; nucleotides not matched to a gene: 8. Germline V CDR1 and CDR2: LNHDA, SQIVND (reference sequence). CDR3 protein: CASSTGQGTGTEAFF. The DNA for the CDR3 is TGTGCCAGTAGTACTGGACAGGGAACGGGCACTGAAGCTTTCTTT.

The V gene is TRBV4-1, the J gene TRBJ2-1, with D possibly called TRBD1 or TRBD2 (6 bases each). This CDR3 is built from 16 residues. Trimming took off 4 bases at V and 5 bases at J, with 18 bases between the two ends. Germline CDR1 and CDR2: MGHRA and YSYEKL. The CDR3 coding sequence is TGCGCCAGCAGCCCCAGAGGGGGGACTCCCAACAATGAGCAGTTCTTC. Its translation: CASSPRGGTPNNEQFF.

This clone has a single count. This chain connects TRBV5-4 to TRBJ2-7; tentatively, D is TRBD1 or TRBD2 (6 bases each). The CDR3 spans 12 residues. CDR1 is SGHNT, CDR2 YYREEE, per germline (reference sequence). DNA of the CDR3: TGTGGTACGGCCAAGGAGGGGGGCGAGCAGTACTTC. Amino acids: CGTAKEGGEQYF.

The chain uses TRBV19 and TRBJ1-2, with D possibly TRBD1 on 5 matching bases. Germline V CDR1 and CDR2: LNHDA, SQIVND (reference sequence). Trimming took 5 bases from V and 3 from J, leaving 22 bases between them. The length of the CDR3 is 17 residues. CDR3 DNA sequence: TGTGCCAGTAGTCTAGGTAAAAGGGGCGCCCAGGACTATGGCTACACCTTC. Translating it yields CASSLGKRGAQDYGYTF. Full variable domain (missing parts from reference TRBV19 and TRBJ1-2): DGGITQSPKYLFRKEGQNVTLSCEQNLNHDAMYWYRQDPGQGLRLIYYSQIVNDFQKGDIAEGYSVSREKKESFPLTVTSAQKNPTAFYLCASSLGKRGAQDYGYTFGSGTRLTVV.

The CDR3 sequence is CASSLGTDSYEQYF. The CDR3 DNA is TGCGCCAGCAGCCTGGGGACAGACTCCTACGAGCAGTACTTC. The J gene is TRBJ2-7, the V gene TRBV5-1, with 7 positions matching TRBD1. V trimming: 4 bases; J trimming: 0 bases; junction bases outside the gene matches: 4. The CDR3 is 14 amino acids. Germline V gene sequence: CDR1 SGHRS, CDR2 YFSETQ.

The rearrangement joins TRBV3-1 (or the pseudogene TRBV3-2) to TRBJ2-7; D call uncertain. CDR1 LGHDT and CDR2 YNNKEL come from the germline V gene (reference sequence). The V end lost 0 bases, the J end lost 0 bases, and 15 bases lay between the germline ends. This CDR3 is 17 amino acids long. CDR3 nucleotides: TGTGCCAGCAGCCAAGATATTAGAAGGACGGACTCCTACGAGCAGTACTTC. It is translated as CASSQDIRRTDSYEQYF.